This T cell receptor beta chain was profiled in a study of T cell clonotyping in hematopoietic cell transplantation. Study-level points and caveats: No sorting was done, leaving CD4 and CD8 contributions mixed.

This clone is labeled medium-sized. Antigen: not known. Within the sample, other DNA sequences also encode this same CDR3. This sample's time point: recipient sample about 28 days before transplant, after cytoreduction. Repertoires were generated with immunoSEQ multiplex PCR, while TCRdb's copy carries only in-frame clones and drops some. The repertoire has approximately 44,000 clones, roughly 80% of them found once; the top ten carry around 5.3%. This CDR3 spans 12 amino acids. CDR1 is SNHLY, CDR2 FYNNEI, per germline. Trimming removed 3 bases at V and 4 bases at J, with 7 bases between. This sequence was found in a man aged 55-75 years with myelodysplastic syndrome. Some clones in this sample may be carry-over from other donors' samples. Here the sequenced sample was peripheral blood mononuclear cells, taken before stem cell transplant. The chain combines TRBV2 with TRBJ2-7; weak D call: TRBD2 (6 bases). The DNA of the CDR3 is TGTGCCAGCAGTGATGGGGGGTACGAGCAGTACTTC. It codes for CASSDGGYEQYF.